Listed below are T cell receptor beta chains from one sample, sequenced in a study of control samples from healthy donors and cancer patients. Assay used: immunoSEQ multiplex PCR; TCRdb lists only in-frame clones, some missing. Among 150,000 to 200,000 clones listed, approximately 95% were seen once. The sample was blood. All receptors come from a young man in good health. Each CDR3 is given with its conserved first and last residue. Fields, in order: V gene, D gene, J gene, clone size, CDR3 DNA, CDR3 protein. D genes are given only for firm matches. Clone sizes are given selectively: once, few, many, or a class where the clone is expanded.

TRBV28	NA	TRBJ1-5	once	TGTGCCAGCAGTTTCGGGAATGAACAGCCCCAGCATTTT	CASSFGNEQPQHF
TRBV28	NA	TRBJ1-5	NA	TGTGCCAGCAGTTTATTCCCCACATATCAGCCCCAGCATTTT	CASSLFPTYQPQHF
TRBV27	NA	TRBJ1-2	NA	TGTGCCAGCAGCAAAGATCAGGGGCCGCTCTATGGCTACACCTTC	CASSKDQGPLYGYTF
TRBV7-9	NA	TRBJ1-4	NA	TGTGCCAGCAGTCGTACACGAGCCATGGAGGGGGGAAAACTGTTTTTT	CASSRTRAMEGGKLFF
TRBV24-1	TRBD2	TRBJ2-3	once	TGTGCCACCAGGGAAGCTAGCGGGGGGACCGGGTCAGCGCAGTATTTT	CATREASGGTGSAQYF
TRBV29-1	NA	TRBJ1-1	NA	TGCAGCGTCGTTGAAGGGCAGGGGGAAGCTTTCTTT	CSVVEGQGEAFF
TRBV5-1	TRBD1	TRBJ1-3	NA	TGCGCCAGCAGCTTGACAGGGGAGCAATATGGAAACACCATATATTTT	CASSLTGEQYGNTIYF
TRBV12-3/TRBV12-4	NA	TRBJ1-5	NA	TGTGCCAGCAGTTTAAAAGGGTCGCCCCAGCATTTT	CASSLKGSPQHF
TRBV29-1	TRBD1	TRBJ2-5	NA	TGCAGCGCAACAGGGGGTCAAGAGACCCAGTACTTC	CSATGGQETQYF
TRBV5-1	NA	TRBJ1-6	NA	TGCGCCAGCAGCTTGGGGGTGTCCTATAATTCACCCCTCCACTTT	CASSLGVSYNSPLHF